A single sample is the source of the 22 T cell receptor beta chains below, sequenced in a study of cytomegalovirus exposure and HLA in healthy donors. This PCR relied on a set of 60 Vbeta primers and 13 Jbeta primers. Using immunoSEQ multiplex PCR, the repertoire was profiled, and TCRdb retains in-frame clones only, with some absent. The sample contains about 120,000 clones, approximately 69% of which appear only once. Sequenced sample: PBMCs. The receptors come from a woman aged 40 to 55 in good health and CMV-seropositive.

The chain joins TRBV30 to TRBJ1-6; TRBD1 is a possible D gene (5 bases). CDR1 and CDR2 from the germline V gene are GTSNPN and SVGIG (reference sequence). This CDR3 spans 13 amino acids. V was clipped by 3 bases and J by 7 bases, with 10 bases between them. This CDR3 reads CAWSGGSNSPLHF. CDR3 DNA sequence: TGTGCCTGGAGCGGGGGGTCAAATTCACCCCTCCACTTT.

This clone has only one observation. The CDR3 DNA reads as TGTGCCAGCAGGGGGACAGGGGTGACAGACAACTATGGCTACACCTTC. This gives the protein CASRGTGVTDNYGYTF. This rearrangement joins TRBV5-4 to TRBJ1-2; 10 positions match TRBD1. The V gene's germline CDR1 is SGHNT and CDR2 YYREEE (reference sequence). The V segment lost 5 bases and the J segment 2 bases; nucleotides outside the gene matches: 9. The length of the CDR3 is 16 residues. The full variable domain, in which reference TRBV5-4 and TRBJ1-2 provide the parts outside the CDR3, is ETGVTQSPTHLIKTRGQQVTLRCSSQSGHNTVSWYQQALGQGPQFIFQYYREEENGRGNFPPRFSGLQFPNYSSELNVNALELDDSALYLCASRGTGVTDNYGYTFGSGTRLTVV.

This clone showed up just a few times. CDR3 sequence reads: CASSQDLGRGPTEAFF. The DNA of the CDR3 is TGTGCCAGCAGCCAAGATTTGGGCAGGGGGCCTACTGAAGCTTTCTTT. The chain carries TRBV14 and TRBJ1-1; 8 nucleotides match TRBD1. The CDR3 covers 16 residues. Germline V lookup: CDR1 SGHDN, CDR2 FVKESK. Losses at the gene ends were 0 bases for V and 5 bases for J; bases not matched to a gene: 8.

The genes are TRBV4-1 and TRBJ1-3, with D uncertain. In germline, CDR1 is MGHRA, CDR2 YSYEKL. Trimming removed 4 bases from V and 4 bases from J, with 11 bases in between. CDR3 size: 14 residues. The CDR3 spells CASSLSGGGNTIYF. As DNA, the CDR3 is TGCGCCAGCAGCCTCTCTGGTGGCGGAAACACCATATATTTT.

The chain employs TRBV14 and TRBJ2-1; perhaps TRBD2 as D (6 bases). V shed 1 base and J shed 3 bases, with 13 bases lying between them. There are 16 residues in the CDR3. Germline lookup yields CDR1 SGHDN and CDR2 FVKESK. The CDR3 DNA reads TGTGCCAGCAGCCAAGGACTAGGCGGAAACTACAATGAGCAGTTCTTC. Amino acid sequence: CASSQGLGGNYNEQFF.

The chain is built from TRBV29-1 and TRBJ2-5; maybe TRBD2 (7 bases). The CDR3 covers 14 residues. Germline assignment: CDR1 SQVTM and CDR2 ANQGSEA. V was clipped by 7 bases and J by 3 bases, with 18 bases between them. The CDR3: CSGWGGPTEETQYF. Here the CDR3 DNA reads TGCAGCGGCTGGGGGGGGCCGACGGAAGAGACCCAGTACTTC.

This clone has just one count. J is TRBJ1-3 and V is TRBV4-1, with a tentative D call TRBD1 (6 bases). Trimming took off 2 bases at V and 1 base at J, with 12 bases between the two ends. The germline V gene encodes CDR1 MGHRA and CDR2 YSYEKL. The CDR3 length is 16 residues. In DNA, the CDR3 is TGCGCCAGCAGCCAATCTCCCAGGGGTTCTGGAAACACCATATATTTT. Translation: CASSQSPRGSGNTIYF.

The chain joins TRBV5-1 to TRBJ2-2; TRBD2 matches 7 bases. This CDR3 region has 15 residues. After removal of 4 bases from V and 4 bases from J, the junction contained 7 bases not matched to a gene. Germline CDR1 SGHRS, CDR2 YFSETQ. CDR3 coding DNA: TGCGCCAGCAGCCGGGGAGGGGCCTCCACCGGGGAGCTGTTTTTT. It encodes CASSRGGASTGELFF. The full variable domain, in which reference TRBV5-1 and TRBJ2-2 provide the parts outside the CDR3, is KAGVTQTPRYLIKTRGQQVTLSCSPISGHRSVSWYQQTPGQGLQFLFEYFSETQRNKGNFPGRFSGRQFSNSRSEMNVSTLELGDSALYLCASSRGGASTGELFFGEGSRLTVL.

The V gene is TRBV19, the J gene TRBJ2-7, with D perhaps TRBD2 (7 bases). From germline, CDR1 is LNHDA and CDR2 SQIVND (reference sequence). This CDR3 has 13 residues. Trimming pared 4 bases from V and 5 bases from J, leaving 12 bases between. This chain's CDR3 is CASSNRGGDEQYF. In DNA form, the CDR3 reads TGTGCCAGTAGTAACCGAGGGGGGGACGAGCAGTACTTC.

This clone was counted between two and nine times. J is TRBJ1-4 and V is TRBV19; TRBD1 matches 9 bases. With 4 bases clipped from V and 8 bases from J, the junction kept 8 bases outside the gene matches. This CDR3 spans 15 amino acids. Germline V lookup: CDR1 LNHDA, CDR2 SQIVND (reference sequence). CDR3 sequence reads: CASSKRDRVVEKLFF. In DNA, the CDR3 is TGTGCCAGTAGTAAACGGGACAGGGTTGTCGAAAAACTGTTTTTT.

V and J are TRBV29-1 and TRBJ2-2, with a tentative D call TRBD2 (6 bases). Germline CDR1 is SQVTM and CDR2 is ANQGSEA. This CDR3 is 13 amino acids long. With 7 bases removed from V and 6 bases from J, the gap between germline ends came to 15 bases. The CDR3 nucleotides read TGCAGCGCCGGTCGGGGGTTGGCCGGGGAGCTGTTTTTT. This translates into CSAGRGLAGELFF.

The rearrangement links TRBV19 to TRBJ1-5; TRBD1 agrees at 10 bases. With V trimmed by 4 bases and J by 5 bases, 5 bases remained unmatched. This CDR3 is 15 amino acids long. Germline V gives CDR1 LNHDA, CDR2 SQIVND (reference sequence). The CDR3: CASSTGQGIDQPQHF. CDR3 DNA sequence: TGTGCCAGTAGTACGGGACAGGGGATCGATCAGCCCCAGCATTTT.

The V call is TRBV5-1, the J call TRBJ1-6; D is unclear. The CDR3 is made up of 14 amino acids. In germline, CDR1 is SGHRS, CDR2 YFSETQ. The V and J ends lost 0 bases and 7 bases respectively, with 8 bases between them. The CDR3: CASSLDSKNSPLHF. In nucleotides, the CDR3 is TGCGCCAGCAGCTTGGACAGTAAGAATTCACCCCTCCACTTT.

This clone was seen a few times. The chain uses TRBV30 and TRBJ2-7; D perhaps matches TRBD1 (6 bases). Between the trimmed V and J ends, which lost 4 bases and 6 bases, there was a span of 16 bases. CDR1 is GTSNPN, CDR2 SVGIG, per germline (reference sequence). The CDR3 runs 13 residues. CDR3 bases: TGTGCCTGGATCGGGACACAGGGTCGCGAGCAGTACTTC. Translating it yields CAWIGTQGREQYF.

This chain joins TRBV9 and TRBJ2-7; 10 positions match TRBD2. Unmatched junction bases numbered 3, after V lost 4 bases and J lost 2 bases. The CDR3 runs to 14 residues. CDR1 and CDR2 from the germline V gene are SGDLS and YYNGEE. DNA for the CDR3: TGTGCCAGCAGCTCAGCGGGAGGGCCCTACGAGCAGTACTTC. Amino acids: CASSSAGGPYEQYF.

The V and J genes are TRBV7-3 and TRBJ2-1; D remains ambiguous. Trimming pared 3 bases from V and 0 bases from J, leaving 6 bases between. Germline V CDR1 and CDR2: SGHTA, FQGTGA. This CDR3 contains 14 residues. The CDR3 DNA reads as TGTGCCAGCAGCTTGTTCGGCTCCTACAATGAGCAGTTCTTC. As protein: CASSLFGSYNEQFF.

The J gene is TRBJ2-3, the V gene TRBV7-2, with 7 bases fitting TRBD1. This CDR3 contains 15 residues. The germline V gene has CDR1 SGHTA and CDR2 FQGNSA. V shed 5 bases and J 1 base; nucleotides not matched to a gene: 6. CDR3: CASSRGGFGTDTQYF. Written as DNA, the CDR3 is TGTGCCAGCAGCAGAGGGGGCTTTGGCACAGATACGCAGTATTTT.

The V gene is TRBV7-3, the J gene TRBJ1-1; D uncertain. Per germline, CDR1 SGHTA and CDR2 FQGTGA. The CDR3 spans 16 residues. The V end lost 0 bases, the J end lost 3 bases, and 14 bases lay between the germline ends. CDR3 sequence reads: CASSLTGGQTHTEAFF. In DNA form, the CDR3 reads TGTGCCAGCAGCTTAACAGGAGGTCAGACCCACACTGAAGCTTTCTTT.

The chain links TRBV6-1 to TRBJ2-2, with TRBD1 as a possible D gene (6 bases). CDR3 length equals 12 residues. Looked up from germline, CDR1 is MNHNS and CDR2 is SASEGT. V was pared by 8 bases and J by 6 bases, with 10 bases between. In nucleotides, the CDR3 is TGTGCCAGCCGGGACATGGCCGGGGAGCTGTTTTTT. Translation: CASRDMAGELFF.

This sequence joins TRBV7-2 and TRBJ1-3; possibly TRBD1 for D (5 bases). This CDR3 has 18 residues. V lost 0 bases and J 2 bases, leaving 17 bases between the germline ends. CDR1 is SGHTA and CDR2 is FQGNSA in the germline V gene. This CDR3 reads CASSLALGGGVTGNTIYF. Written as DNA, the CDR3 is TGTGCCAGCAGCTTAGCGTTGGGGGGAGGGGTGACTGGAAACACCATATATTTT.

As for this clone: Relative to the germline gene, one junction end is altered; a read error may explain this. The rearrangement links TRBV27 to TRBJ2-1, with TRBD2 matching over 8 bases. The CDR3 consists of 14 residues. Germline-derived CDR1 and CDR2 are MNHEY and SMNVEV (reference sequence). Here the CDR3 reads CASRRLASYNGQFF. DNA of the CDR3: TGTGCCAGCAGACGACTAGCGTCGTACAATGGGCAGTTCTTC.

The V call is TRBV7-2, the J call TRBJ1-1, with D perhaps matching TRBD1 (5 bases). The CDR3 is made up of 16 amino acids. Trimming cost V 1 base and J 10 bases, with 22 bases left between them. CDR1 SGHTA and CDR2 FQGNSA come from the germline V gene. The chain's CDR3 is CASSLGGAGPLGRAFF. In nucleotides, the CDR3 is TGTGCCAGCAGCTTAGGTGGGGCAGGACCCCTGGGTAGAGCTTTCTTT.